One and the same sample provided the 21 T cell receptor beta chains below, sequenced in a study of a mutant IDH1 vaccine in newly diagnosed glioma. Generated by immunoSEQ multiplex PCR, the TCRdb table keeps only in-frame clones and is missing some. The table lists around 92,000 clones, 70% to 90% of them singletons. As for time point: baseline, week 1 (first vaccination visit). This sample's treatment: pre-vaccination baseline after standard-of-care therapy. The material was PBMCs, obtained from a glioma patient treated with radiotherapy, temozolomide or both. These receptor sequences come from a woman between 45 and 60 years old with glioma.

CDR3 in DNA: TGTGCCAGCAATGGGGGACGGGGGCGAGAGACCCAGTACTTC. This sequence encodes CASNGGRGRETQYF. J is TRBJ2-5 and V is TRBV2; D is possibly TRBD1 or TRBD2 (6 bases each). The CDR3 is made up of 14 amino acids. Trimming pared 7 bases from V and 4 bases from J, leaving 16 bases between. Germline values: CDR1 SNHLY, CDR2 FYNNEI. Full variable domain (rest looked up from reference TRBV2 and TRBJ2-5): EPEVTQTPSHQVTQMGQEVILRCVPISNHLYFYWYRQILGQKVEFLVSFYNNEISEKSEIFDDQFSVERPDGSNFTLKIRSTKLEDSAMYFCASNGGRGRETQYFGPGTRLLVL.

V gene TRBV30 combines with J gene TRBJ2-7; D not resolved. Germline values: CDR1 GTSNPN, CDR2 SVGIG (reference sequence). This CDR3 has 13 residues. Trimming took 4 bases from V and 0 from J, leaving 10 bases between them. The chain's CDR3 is CAWTHRASYEQYF. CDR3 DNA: TGTGCCTGGACCCACCGCGCCTCCTACGAGCAGTACTTC. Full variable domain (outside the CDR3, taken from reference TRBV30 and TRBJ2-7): SQTIHQWPATLVQPVGSPLSLECTVEGTSNPNLYWYRQAAGRGLQLLFYSVGIGQISSEVPQNLSASRPQDRQFILSSKKLLLSDSGFYLCAWTHRASYEQYFGPGTRLTVT.

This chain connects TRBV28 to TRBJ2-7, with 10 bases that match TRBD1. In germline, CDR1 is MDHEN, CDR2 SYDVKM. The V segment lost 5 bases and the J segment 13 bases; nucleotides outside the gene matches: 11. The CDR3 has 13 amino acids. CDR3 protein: CASSVDRGPSKYF. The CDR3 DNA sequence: TGTGCCAGCAGTGTAGACAGGGGGCCGTCTAAATACTTC.

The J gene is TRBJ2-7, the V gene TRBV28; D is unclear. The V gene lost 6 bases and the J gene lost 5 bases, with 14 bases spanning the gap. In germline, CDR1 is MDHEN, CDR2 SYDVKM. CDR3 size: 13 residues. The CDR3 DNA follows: TGTGCCAGCAGCCCGGTGGGTGGGCACGAGCAGTACTTC. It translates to CASSPVGGHEQYF.

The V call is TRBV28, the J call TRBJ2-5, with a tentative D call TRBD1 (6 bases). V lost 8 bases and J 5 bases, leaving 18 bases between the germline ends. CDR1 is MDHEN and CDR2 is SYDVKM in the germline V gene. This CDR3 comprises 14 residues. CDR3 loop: CASAPGQLYETQYF. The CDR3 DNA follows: TGTGCCAGCGCCCCGGGACAACTCTACGAGACCCAGTACTTC.

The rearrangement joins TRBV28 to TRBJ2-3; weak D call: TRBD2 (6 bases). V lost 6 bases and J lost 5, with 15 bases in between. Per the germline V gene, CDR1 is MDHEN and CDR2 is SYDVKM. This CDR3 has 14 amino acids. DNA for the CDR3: TGTGCCAGCAGCGGCGGGAATGGAGGAGATACGCAGTATTTT. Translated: CASSGGNGGDTQYF.

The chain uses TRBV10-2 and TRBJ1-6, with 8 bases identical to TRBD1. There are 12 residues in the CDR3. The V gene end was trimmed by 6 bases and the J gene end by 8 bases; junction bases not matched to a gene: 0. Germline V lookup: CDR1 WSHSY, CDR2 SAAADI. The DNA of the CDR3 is TGCGCCAGCAGGACAGGGGATTCACCCCTCCACTTT. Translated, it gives CASRTGDSPLHF.

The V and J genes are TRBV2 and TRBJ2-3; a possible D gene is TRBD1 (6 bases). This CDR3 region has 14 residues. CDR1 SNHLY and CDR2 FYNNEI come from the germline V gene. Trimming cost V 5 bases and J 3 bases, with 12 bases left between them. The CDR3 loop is CASSTGWGTDTQYF. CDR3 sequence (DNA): TGTGCCAGCAGTACAGGGTGGGGGACAGATACGCAGTATTTT.

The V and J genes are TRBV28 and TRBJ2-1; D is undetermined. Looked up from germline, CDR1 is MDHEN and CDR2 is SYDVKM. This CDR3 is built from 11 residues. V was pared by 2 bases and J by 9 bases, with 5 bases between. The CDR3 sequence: CASSLTFEQFF. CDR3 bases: TGTGCCAGCAGTTTAACGTTTGAGCAGTTCTTC. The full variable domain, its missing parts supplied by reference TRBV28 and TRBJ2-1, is DVKVTQSSRYLVKRTGEKVFLECVQDMDHENMFWYRQDPGLGLRLIYFSYDVKMKEKGDIPEGYSVSREKKERFSLILESASTNQTSMYLCASSLTFEQFFGPGTRLTVL.

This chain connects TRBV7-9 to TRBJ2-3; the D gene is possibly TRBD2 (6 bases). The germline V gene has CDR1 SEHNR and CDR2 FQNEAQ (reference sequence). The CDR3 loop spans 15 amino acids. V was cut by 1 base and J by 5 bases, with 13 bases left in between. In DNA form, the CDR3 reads TGTGCCAGCAGCTTAGGGACTACTCCGGGAGATACGCAGTATTTT. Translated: CASSLGTTPGDTQYF.

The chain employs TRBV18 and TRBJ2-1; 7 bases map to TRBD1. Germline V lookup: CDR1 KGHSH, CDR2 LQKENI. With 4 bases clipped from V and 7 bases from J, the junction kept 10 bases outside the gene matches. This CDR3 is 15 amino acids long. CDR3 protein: CASSLQRGRWNEQFF. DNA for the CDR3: TGTGCCAGCTCACTTCAAAGGGGGCGTTGGAATGAGCAGTTCTTC.

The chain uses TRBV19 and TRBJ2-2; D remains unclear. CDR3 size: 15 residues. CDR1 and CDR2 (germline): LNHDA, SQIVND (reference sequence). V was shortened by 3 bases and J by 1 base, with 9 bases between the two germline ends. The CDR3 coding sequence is TGTGCCAGTAGTATTCTGTCGGGGAACACCGGGGAGCTGTTTTTT. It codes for CASSILSGNTGELFF.

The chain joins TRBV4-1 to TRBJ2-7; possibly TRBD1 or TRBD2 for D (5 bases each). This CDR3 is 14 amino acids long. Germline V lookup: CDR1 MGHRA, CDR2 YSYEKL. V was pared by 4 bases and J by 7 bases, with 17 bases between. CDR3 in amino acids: CASSPGTAPGEQYF. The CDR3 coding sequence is TGCGCCAGCAGCCCCGGGACGGCCCCGGGGGAGCAGTACTTC.

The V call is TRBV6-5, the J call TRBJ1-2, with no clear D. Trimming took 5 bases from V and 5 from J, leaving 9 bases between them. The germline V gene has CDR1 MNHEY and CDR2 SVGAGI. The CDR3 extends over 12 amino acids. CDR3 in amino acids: CASSGRLYGYTF. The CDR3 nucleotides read TGTGCCAGCAGTGGAAGGTTATATGGCTACACCTTC.

The CDR3 loop is CASSGPGLAGNIQYF. Written as DNA, the CDR3 is TGTGCCAGCAGCGGGCCGGGACTAGCGGGAAACATTCAGTACTTC. The rearrangement uses TRBV9 and TRBJ2-4; 12 nucleotides agree with TRBD2. CDR3 length: 15 residues. With V trimmed by 3 bases and J by 6 bases, 4 bases remained unmatched. In germline, CDR1 is SGDLS, CDR2 YYNGEE. Combining the CDR3 with reference TRBV9 and TRBJ2-4 gives the whole variable domain DSGVTQTPKHLITATGQRVTLRCSPRSGDLSVYWYQQSLDQGLQFLIQYYNGEERAKGNILERFSAQQFPDLHSELNLSSLELGDSALYFCASSGPGLAGNIQYFGAGTRLSVL.

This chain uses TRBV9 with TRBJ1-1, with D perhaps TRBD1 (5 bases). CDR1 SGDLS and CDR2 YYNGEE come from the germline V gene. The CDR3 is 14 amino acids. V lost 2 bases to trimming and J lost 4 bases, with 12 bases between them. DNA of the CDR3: TGTGCCAGCAGCGTTCAATCAGGGTCCACTGAAGCTTTCTTT. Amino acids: CASSVQSGSTEAFF.

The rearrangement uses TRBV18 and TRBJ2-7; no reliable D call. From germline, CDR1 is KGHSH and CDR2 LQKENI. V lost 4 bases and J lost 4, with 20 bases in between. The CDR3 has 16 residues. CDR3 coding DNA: TGTGCCAGCTCACTATCAAGAGACATCCCAGCTTACGAGCAGTACTTC. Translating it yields CASSLSRDIPAYEQYF.

The CDR3 DNA reads as TGTGCCAGCAGTGTGGGACTAGCGGGAGGCTCCACCGGGGAGCTGTTTTTT. Encoded protein: CASSVGLAGGSTGELFF. The V and J genes are TRBV28 and TRBJ2-2; 15 nucleotides line up with TRBD2. The CDR3 is 17 amino acids. CDR1 is MDHEN, CDR2 SYDVKM, per germline. Trimming cost V 5 bases and J 4 bases; bases outside gene matches: 5.

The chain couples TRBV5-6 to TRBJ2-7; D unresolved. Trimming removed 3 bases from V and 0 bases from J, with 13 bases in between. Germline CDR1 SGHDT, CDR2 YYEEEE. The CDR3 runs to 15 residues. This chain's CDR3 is CASSSGTTGSYEQYF. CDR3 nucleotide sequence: TGTGCCAGCAGCTCGGGTACGACGGGCTCCTACGAGCAGTACTTC.

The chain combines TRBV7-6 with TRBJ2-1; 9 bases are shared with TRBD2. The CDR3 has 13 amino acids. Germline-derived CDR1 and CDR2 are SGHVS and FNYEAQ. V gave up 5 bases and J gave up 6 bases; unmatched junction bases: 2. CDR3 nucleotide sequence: TGTGCCAGCAGCCGACTAGCGGTCAATGAGCAGTTCTTC. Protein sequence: CASSRLAVNEQFF.

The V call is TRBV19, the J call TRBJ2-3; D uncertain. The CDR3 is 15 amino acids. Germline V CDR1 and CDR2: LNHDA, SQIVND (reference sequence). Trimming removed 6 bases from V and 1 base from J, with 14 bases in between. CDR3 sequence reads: CASSPFVAGTDTQYF. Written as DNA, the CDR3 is TGTGCCAGTAGCCCCTTTGTCGCGGGCACAGATACGCAGTATTTT.